These 12 T cell receptor beta chains originate from one sample sequenced in a study of spatial heterogeneity in lung cancer. TCRdb analysed the 5' RACE reads with MiXCR anew, one entry per CDR3 protein. The sample shows about 92,000 distinct CDR3 sequences, roughly 12% of them seen only once. Sample time point: sample taken at primary tumor resection. This sample comprised PBMCs, obtained at surgery. The receptors stem from a male donor with early-stage non-small cell lung cancer.

This chain joins TRBV28 and TRBJ2-7, with D perhaps being TRBD1 or TRBD2 (7 bases each). Per germline, CDR1 MDHEN and CDR2 SYDVKM. This CDR3 region has 14 residues. Between the trimmed V and J ends, which lost 7 bases and 7 bases, there was a span of 20 bases. CDR3 amino acids: CASTLTGRVGEQYF. The CDR3 coding sequence is TGTGCCAGCACCCTGACAGGGAGGGTGGGTGAGCAGTACTTC.

The chain combines TRBV20-1 with TRBJ2-1, with TRBD2 matching over 8 bases. V lost 0 bases and J lost 7; bases outside the gene matches: 8. CDR1 is DFQATT, CDR2 SNEGSKA, per germline (reference sequence). The CDR3 is 15 amino acids. CDR3 DNA: TGCAGTGCTAGAGATACCAGCGGGAGAGGGAATGAGCAGTTCTTC. Protein product: CSARDTSGRGNEQFF.

In DNA, the CDR3 is TGTGCCAGCAGCCCTTTCGATGGCTACACCTTC. Amino acid sequence: CASSPFDGYTF. The chain employs TRBV7-2 and TRBJ1-2; D is unclear. CDR1 SGHTA and CDR2 FQGNSA come from the germline V gene. The CDR3 has 11 amino acids. Trimming cost V 5 bases and J 6 bases, with 7 bases left between them.

The table lists this clonotype with a few counts. The V gene is TRBV19, the J gene TRBJ1-5, with a weak D call TRBD1 (5 bases). Trimming cost V 4 bases and J 4 bases, with 8 bases left between them. The CDR3 contains 13 residues. Germline CDR1 reads LNHDA; CDR2 reads SQIVND (reference sequence). CDR3 in DNA: TGTGCCAGTAGTACCGACAGAAATCAGCCCCAGCATTTT. Translation: CASSTDRNQPQHF.

This clonotype showed up just a few times. V and J are TRBV28 and TRBJ1-2; the D is unclear. The CDR3 extends over 12 amino acids. Germline loops: CDR1 MDHEN, CDR2 SYDVKM. Trimming stripped 2 bases from V and 5 bases from J, with 6 bases between. The CDR3 DNA reads as TGTGCCAGCAGTTTAGATTTATATGGCTACACCTTC. It specifies CASSLDLYGYTF.

CDR3 amino acids: CSARNSGRAETQYF. The CDR3 coding sequence is TGCAGTGCTAGAAATAGCGGGAGGGCGGAGACCCAGTACTTC. This rearrangement joins TRBV20-1 to TRBJ2-5; 11 positions agree with TRBD2. This CDR3 is built from 14 residues. V shed 2 bases and J 5 bases; nucleotides not matched to a gene: 4. Germline loops: CDR1 DFQATT, CDR2 SNEGSKA (reference sequence).

V is TRBV10-1 and J is TRBJ2-5; D gene unclear. The CDR3 loop spans 13 amino acids. Per germline, CDR1 WNHNN and CDR2 SYGVQD (reference sequence). The germline V and J ends were trimmed by 5 bases and 10 bases, with 17 bases remaining between them. CDR3: CASSQGKGMSQYF. DNA of the CDR3: TGCGCCAGCAGTCAAGGAAAGGGTATGAGCCAGTACTTC.

There are a few counts of this clonotype. The rearrangement uses TRBV27 and TRBJ2-5; D may be TRBD1 or TRBD2 (5 bases each). CDR1 and CDR2 (germline): MNHEY, SMNVEV (reference sequence). Trimming took off 5 bases at V and 3 bases at J, with 16 bases between the two ends. The CDR3 runs to 15 residues. The CDR3 DNA is TGTGCCAGCAGTAAGGTTCTTGAGGGGAAAGAGACCCAGTACTTC. It specifies CASSKVLEGKETQYF.

This chain uses TRBV7-3 with TRBJ2-2; 10 positions match TRBD2. The V and J ends lost 5 bases and 4 bases, in that order; junction bases with no gene match: 1. The CDR3 extends over 14 amino acids. CDR1 SGHTA and CDR2 FQGTGA come from the germline V gene. CDR3 sequence: CASSPSGSTGELFF. In DNA, the CDR3 is TGTGCCAGCAGCCCTAGCGGGAGCACCGGGGAGCTGTTTTTT. The full variable domain, rest sourced from reference TRBV7-3 and TRBJ2-2, is GAGVSQTPSNKVTEKGKYVELRCDPISGHTALYWYRQSLGQGPEFLIYFQGTGAADDSGLPNDRFFAVRPEGSVSTLKIQRTERGDSAVYLCASSPSGSTGELFFGEGSRLTVL.

This chain links TRBV7-2 with TRBJ2-2, with a possible D match to TRBD1 (6 bases). The CDR3 extends over 15 amino acids. Trimming took 0 bases from V and 4 from J, leaving 9 bases between them. Germline CDR1 and CDR2: SGHTA and FQGNSA. CDR3 amino acids: CASSLATDSTGELFF. In DNA, the CDR3 is TGTGCCAGCAGCTTAGCGACGGACAGCACCGGGGAGCTGTTTTTT.

This clonotype occurred a few times. The V call is TRBV5-1, the J call TRBJ2-2, with TRBD1 as a possible D gene (6 bases). This CDR3 is built from 15 residues. CDR1 and CDR2 from the germline V gene are SGHRS and YFSETQ. V was trimmed by 6 bases and J by 5 bases, leaving 17 bases between them. The CDR3 region is CASTLGQGKTGELFF. CDR3 nucleotide sequence: TGCGCCAGCACGCTCGGGCAGGGGAAGACCGGGGAGCTGTTTTTT.

This CDR3 reads CASAGTPGEEAFF. The CDR3 DNA reads as TGTGCCAGCGCCGGGACACCAGGGGAGGAAGCTTTCTTT. The chain combines TRBV28 with TRBJ1-1, with D maybe TRBD1 (6 bases). Trimming took off 8 bases at V and 8 bases at J, with 18 bases between the two ends. The CDR3 loop spans 13 amino acids. Germline-derived CDR1 and CDR2 are MDHEN and SYDVKM.